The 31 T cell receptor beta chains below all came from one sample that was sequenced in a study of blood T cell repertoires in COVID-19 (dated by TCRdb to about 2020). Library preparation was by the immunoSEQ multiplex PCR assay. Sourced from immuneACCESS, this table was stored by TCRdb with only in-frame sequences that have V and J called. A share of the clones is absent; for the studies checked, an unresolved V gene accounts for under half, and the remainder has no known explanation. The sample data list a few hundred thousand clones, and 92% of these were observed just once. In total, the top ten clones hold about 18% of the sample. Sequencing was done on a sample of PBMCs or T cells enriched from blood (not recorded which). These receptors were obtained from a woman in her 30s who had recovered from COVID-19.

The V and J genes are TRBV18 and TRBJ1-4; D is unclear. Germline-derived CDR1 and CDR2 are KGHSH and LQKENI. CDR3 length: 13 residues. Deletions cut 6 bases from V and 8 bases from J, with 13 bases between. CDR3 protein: CASSMFGGEKLFF. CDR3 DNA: TGTGCCAGCTCGATGTTCGGCGGCGAAAAACTGTTTTTT.

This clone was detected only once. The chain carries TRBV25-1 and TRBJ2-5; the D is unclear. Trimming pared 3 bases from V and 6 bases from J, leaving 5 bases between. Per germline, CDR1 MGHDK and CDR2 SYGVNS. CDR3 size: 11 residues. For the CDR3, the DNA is TGTGCCAGCAGTGAGTCAAAGACCCAGTACTTC. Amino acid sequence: CASSESKTQYF.

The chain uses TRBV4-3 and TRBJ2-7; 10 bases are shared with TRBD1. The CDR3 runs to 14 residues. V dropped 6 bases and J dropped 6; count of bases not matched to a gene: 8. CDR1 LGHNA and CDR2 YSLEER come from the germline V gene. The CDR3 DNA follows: TGCGCCAGCAGTCCCGGGACAGGGGATAGCGAGCAGTACTTC. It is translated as CASSPGTGDSEQYF.

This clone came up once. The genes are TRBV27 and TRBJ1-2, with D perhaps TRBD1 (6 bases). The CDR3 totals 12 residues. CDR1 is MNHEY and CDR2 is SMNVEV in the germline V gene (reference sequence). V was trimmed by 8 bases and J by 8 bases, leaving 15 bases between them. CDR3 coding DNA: TGTGCCAGCTCGGGGGGGCGCGGAGGCTACACCTTC. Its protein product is CASSGGRGGYTF.

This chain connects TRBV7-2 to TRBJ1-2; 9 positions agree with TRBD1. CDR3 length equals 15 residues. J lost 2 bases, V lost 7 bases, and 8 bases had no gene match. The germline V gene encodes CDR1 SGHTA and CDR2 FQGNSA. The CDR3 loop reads CASTPPGQGNYGYTF. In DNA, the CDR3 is TGTGCCAGCACCCCCCCCGGACAGGGGAACTATGGCTACACCTTC.

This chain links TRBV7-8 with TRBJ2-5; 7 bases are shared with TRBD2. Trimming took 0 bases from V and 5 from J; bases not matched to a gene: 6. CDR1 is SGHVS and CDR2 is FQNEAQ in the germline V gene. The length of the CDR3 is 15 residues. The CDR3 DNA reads TGTGCCAGCAGCTTAGCGCGGGAGCGTAGGGAGACCCAGTACTTC. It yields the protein CASSLARERRETQYF.

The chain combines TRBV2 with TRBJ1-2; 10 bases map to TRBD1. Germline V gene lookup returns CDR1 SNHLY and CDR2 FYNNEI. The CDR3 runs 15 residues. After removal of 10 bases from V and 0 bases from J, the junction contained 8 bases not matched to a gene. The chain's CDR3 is CANPGQGPANYGYTF. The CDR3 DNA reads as TGTGCCAACCCGGGACAGGGGCCCGCTAACTATGGCTACACCTTC.

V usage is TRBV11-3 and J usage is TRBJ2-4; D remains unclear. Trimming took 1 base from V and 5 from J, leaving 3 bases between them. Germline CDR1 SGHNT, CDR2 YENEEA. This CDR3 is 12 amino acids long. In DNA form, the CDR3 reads TGTGCCAGCAGCTTAGGAGAAAACATTCAGTACTTC. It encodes CASSLGENIQYF.

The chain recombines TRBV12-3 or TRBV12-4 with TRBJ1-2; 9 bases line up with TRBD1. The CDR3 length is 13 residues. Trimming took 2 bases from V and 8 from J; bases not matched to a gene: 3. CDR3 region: CASSLMGQGGYTF. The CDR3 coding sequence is TGTGCCAGCAGTTTAATGGGACAGGGAGGCTACACCTTC.

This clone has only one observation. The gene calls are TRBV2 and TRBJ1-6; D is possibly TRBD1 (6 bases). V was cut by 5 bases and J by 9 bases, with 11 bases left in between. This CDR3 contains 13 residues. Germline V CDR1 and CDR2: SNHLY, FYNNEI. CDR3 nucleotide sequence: TGTGCCAGCAGTTCTACAGGGACTTCACCCCTCCACTTT. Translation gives CASSSTGTSPLHF.

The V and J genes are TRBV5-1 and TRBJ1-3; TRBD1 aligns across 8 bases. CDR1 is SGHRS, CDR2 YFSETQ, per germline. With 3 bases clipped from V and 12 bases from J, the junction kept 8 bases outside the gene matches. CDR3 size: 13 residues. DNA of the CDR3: TGCGCCAGCAGCTCCGGACAGGGATTGGGCATATATTTT. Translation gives CASSSGQGLGIYF.

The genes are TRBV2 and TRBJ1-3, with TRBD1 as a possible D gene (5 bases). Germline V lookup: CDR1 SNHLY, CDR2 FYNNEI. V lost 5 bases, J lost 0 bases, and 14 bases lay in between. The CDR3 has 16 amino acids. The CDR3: CASSLSDSYSGNTIYF. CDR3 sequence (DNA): TGTGCCAGCAGTTTATCTGACAGCTACTCTGGAAACACCATATATTTT.

The CDR3 here is CASSLSEKLFF. CDR3 DNA: TGTGCCAGCAGTTTATCAGAAAAACTGTTTTTT. The genes are TRBV28 and TRBJ1-4, with no clear D. CDR3 length: 11 residues. Trimming stripped 1 base from V and 8 bases from J, with 2 bases between. Germline V gene sequence: CDR1 MDHEN, CDR2 SYDVKM.

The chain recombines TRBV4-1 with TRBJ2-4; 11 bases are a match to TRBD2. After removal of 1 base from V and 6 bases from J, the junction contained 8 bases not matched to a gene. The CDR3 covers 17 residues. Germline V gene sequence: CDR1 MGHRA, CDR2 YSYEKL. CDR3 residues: CASSQVSSGRAINIQYF. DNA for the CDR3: TGCGCCAGCAGCCAAGTTAGTAGCGGGAGGGCTATAAACATTCAGTACTTC.

This chain's CDR3 is CASSFETGISPLHF. The CDR3 DNA reads as TGTGCCAGCAGTTTCGAGACAGGGATTTCACCCCTCCACTTT. V usage is TRBV28 and J usage is TRBJ1-6; 7 nucleotides agree with TRBD1. Germline V CDR1 and CDR2: MDHEN, SYDVKM. V lost 3 bases and J lost 9; bases outside the gene matches: 5. The CDR3 spans 14 residues.

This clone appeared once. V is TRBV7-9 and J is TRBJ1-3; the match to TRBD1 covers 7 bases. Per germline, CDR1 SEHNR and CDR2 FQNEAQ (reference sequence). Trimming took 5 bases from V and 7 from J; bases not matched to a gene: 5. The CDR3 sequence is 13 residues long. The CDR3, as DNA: TGTGCCAGCAGCCCCAGGACAGGCAACACCATATATTTT. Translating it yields CASSPRTGNTIYF.

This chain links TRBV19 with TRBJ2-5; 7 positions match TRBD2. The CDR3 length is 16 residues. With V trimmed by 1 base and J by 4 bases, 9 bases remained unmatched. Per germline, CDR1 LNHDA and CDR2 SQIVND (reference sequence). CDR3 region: CASSIVLAALGETQYF. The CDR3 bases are TGTGCCAGTAGTATAGTGCTAGCGGCTCTAGGAGAGACCCAGTACTTC.

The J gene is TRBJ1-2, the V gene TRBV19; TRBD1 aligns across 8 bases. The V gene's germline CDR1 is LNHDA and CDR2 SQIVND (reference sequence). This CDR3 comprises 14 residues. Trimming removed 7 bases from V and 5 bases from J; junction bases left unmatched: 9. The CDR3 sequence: CASKNRGAVYGYTF. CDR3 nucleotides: TGTGCCAGTAAGAACAGGGGGGCCGTTTATGGCTACACCTTC.

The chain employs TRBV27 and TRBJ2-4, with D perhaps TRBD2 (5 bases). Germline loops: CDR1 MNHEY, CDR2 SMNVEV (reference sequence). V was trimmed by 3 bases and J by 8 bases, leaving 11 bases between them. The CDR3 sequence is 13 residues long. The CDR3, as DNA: TGTGCCAGCAGTTTGGCCGGAGGCCACATTCAGTACTTC. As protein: CASSLAGGHIQYF.

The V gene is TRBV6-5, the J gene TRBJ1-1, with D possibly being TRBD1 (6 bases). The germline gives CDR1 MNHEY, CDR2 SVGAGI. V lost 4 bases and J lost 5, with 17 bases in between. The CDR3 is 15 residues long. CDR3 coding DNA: TGTGCCAGCAGTTCCGCCCAGGGGTGGGGGACTGAAGCTTTCTTT. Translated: CASSSAQGWGTEAFF.

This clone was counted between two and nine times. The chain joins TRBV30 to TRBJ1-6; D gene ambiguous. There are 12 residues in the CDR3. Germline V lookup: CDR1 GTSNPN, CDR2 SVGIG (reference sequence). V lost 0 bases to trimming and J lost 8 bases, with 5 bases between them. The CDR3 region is CAWSVLDSPLHF. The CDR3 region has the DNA TGTGCCTGGAGTGTACTTGATTCACCCCTCCACTTT. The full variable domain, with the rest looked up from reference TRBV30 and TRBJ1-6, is SQTIHQWPATLVQPVGSPLSLECTVEGTSNPNLYWYRQAAGRGLQLLFYSVGIGQISSEVPQNLSASRPQDRQFILSSKKLLLSDSGFYLCAWSVLDSPLHFGNGTRLTVT.

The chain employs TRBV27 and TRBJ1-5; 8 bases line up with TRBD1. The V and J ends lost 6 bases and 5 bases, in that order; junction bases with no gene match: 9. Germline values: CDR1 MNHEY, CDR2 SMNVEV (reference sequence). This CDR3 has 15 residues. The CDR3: CASSPRTGRYQPQHF. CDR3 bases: TGTGCCAGCAGCCCGAGGACAGGGCGATATCAGCCCCAGCATTTT.

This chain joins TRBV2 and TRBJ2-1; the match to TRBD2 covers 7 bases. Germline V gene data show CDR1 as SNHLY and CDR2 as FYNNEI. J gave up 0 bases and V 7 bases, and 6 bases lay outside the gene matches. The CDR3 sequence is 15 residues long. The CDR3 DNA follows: TGTGCCAGCACCGGGGGGAGGAGCTCCTACAATGAGCAGTTCTTC. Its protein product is CASTGGRSSYNEQFF.

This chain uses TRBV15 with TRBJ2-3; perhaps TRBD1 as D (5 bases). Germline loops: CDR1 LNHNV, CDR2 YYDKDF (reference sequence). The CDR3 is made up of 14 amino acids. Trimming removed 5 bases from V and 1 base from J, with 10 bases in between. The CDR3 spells CATSQGIGTDTQYF. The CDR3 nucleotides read TGTGCCACCAGCCAGGGCATCGGCACAGATACGCAGTATTTT.

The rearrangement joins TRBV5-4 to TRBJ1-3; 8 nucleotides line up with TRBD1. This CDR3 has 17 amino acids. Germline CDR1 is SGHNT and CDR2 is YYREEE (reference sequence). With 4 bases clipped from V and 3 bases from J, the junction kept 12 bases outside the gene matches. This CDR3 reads CASSPGQGARGGNTIYF. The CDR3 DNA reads TGTGCCAGCAGCCCTGGCCAGGGGGCGCGGGGTGGAAACACCATATATTTT.

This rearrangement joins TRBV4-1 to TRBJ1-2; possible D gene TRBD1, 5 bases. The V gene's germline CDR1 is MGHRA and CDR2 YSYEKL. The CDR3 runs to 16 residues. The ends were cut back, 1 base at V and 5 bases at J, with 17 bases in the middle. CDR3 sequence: CASSQGVLGGGYGYTF. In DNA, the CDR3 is TGCGCCAGCAGCCAAGGGGTCTTGGGGGGAGGATATGGCTACACCTTC.

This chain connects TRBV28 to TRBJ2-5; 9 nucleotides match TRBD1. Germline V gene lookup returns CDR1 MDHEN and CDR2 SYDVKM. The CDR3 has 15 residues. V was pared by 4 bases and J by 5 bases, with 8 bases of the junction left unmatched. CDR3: CASSSAGQGRETQYF. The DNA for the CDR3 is TGTGCCAGCAGTTCGGCGGGACAGGGTAGGGAGACCCAGTACTTC.

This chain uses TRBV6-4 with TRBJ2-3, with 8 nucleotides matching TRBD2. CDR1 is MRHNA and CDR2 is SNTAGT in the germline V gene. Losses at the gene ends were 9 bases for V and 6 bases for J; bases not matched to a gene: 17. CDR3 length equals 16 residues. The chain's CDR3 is CARGKEREYVADTQYF. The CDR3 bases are TGTGCCAGGGGGAAGGAGCGGGAGTATGTTGCGGATACGCAGTATTTT.

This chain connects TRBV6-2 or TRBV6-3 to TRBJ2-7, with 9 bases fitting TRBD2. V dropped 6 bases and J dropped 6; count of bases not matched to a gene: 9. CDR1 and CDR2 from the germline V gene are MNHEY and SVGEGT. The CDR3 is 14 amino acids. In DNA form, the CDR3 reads TGTGCCAGCAGCCTCCGCGCTAGCGGGGTCGAGCAGTACTTC. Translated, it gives CASSLRASGVEQYF.

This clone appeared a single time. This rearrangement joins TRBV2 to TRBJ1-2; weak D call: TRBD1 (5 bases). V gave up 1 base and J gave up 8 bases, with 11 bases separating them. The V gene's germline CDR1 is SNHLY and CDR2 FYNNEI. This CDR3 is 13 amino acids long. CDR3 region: CASSEGRGGGYTF. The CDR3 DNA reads TGTGCCAGCAGTGAAGGAAGGGGCGGCGGCTACACCTTC.

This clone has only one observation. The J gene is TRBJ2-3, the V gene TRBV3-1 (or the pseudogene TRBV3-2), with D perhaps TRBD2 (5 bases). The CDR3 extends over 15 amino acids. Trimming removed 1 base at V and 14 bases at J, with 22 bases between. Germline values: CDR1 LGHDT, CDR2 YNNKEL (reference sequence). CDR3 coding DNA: TGTGCCAGCAGCCAAGCGATGGACCCGAGCTCGGGGTGGTATTTT. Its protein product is CASSQAMDPSSGWYF.